Below are 19 T cell receptor beta chains sequenced from a single sample in a study of control samples from healthy donors and cancer patients. Profiling relied on immunoSEQ multiplex PCR, and the TCRdb table lists in-frame clones only, not all of them. The table has 120,000 to 150,000 clones, 93% seen once. Sequencing was carried out using blood. The source is a man between 18 and 35 years old in good health.

This rearrangement joins TRBV28 to TRBJ2-2; D gene unclear. This CDR3 spans 14 amino acids. The V gene's germline CDR1 is MDHEN and CDR2 SYDVKM. Trimming removed 3 bases at V and 3 bases at J, with 8 bases between. DNA for the CDR3: TGTGCCAGCAGTTTTTCGGTTCACACCGGGGAGCTGTTTTTT. This encodes CASSFSVHTGELFF.

The chain couples TRBV7-2 to TRBJ2-7; the match to TRBD2 covers 14 bases. Germline V lookup: CDR1 SGHTA, CDR2 FQGNSA. V shed 3 bases and J 3 bases; nucleotides not matched to a gene: 4. The CDR3 spans 16 residues. The DNA of the CDR3 is TGTGCCAGCAGCTTGCGGACTAGCGGGGGGAACTACGAGCAGTACTTC. Encoded protein: CASSLRTSGGNYEQYF.

The chain employs TRBV6-4 and TRBJ2-1, with TRBD2 as a possible D gene (6 bases). Germline V lookup: CDR1 MRHNA, CDR2 SNTAGT. V dropped 5 bases and J dropped 0 bases, with 11 bases sitting between them. CDR3 length: 15 residues. CDR3 amino acids: CASSRRDGSYNEQFF. The CDR3 bases are TGTGCCAGCAGTAGGAGGGACGGCTCCTACAATGAGCAGTTCTTC.

This clone has a single count. This chain connects TRBV28 to TRBJ1-2, with TRBD1 as a possible D gene (6 bases). Per germline, CDR1 MDHEN and CDR2 SYDVKM. Trimming left V 7 bases short and J 8 bases short, with 17 bases between. The CDR3 covers 13 residues. Here the CDR3 DNA reads TGTGCCAGCAATCCGGGGGCGGTTTTGGGCTACACCTTC. Residues: CASNPGAVLGYTF.

This chain joins TRBV6-5 and TRBJ1-1, with D hard to call. V gave up 8 bases and J gave up 4 bases, with 14 bases separating them. From germline, CDR1 is MNHEY and CDR2 SVGAGI. The CDR3 is 13 amino acids. The CDR3 region is CASSGGIRTEAFF. The CDR3 nucleotides read TGTGCCAGCTCGGGAGGGATACGCACTGAAGCTTTCTTT.

This clone was seen only once. The chain links TRBV5-1 to TRBJ2-1; 7 nucleotides match TRBD1. J gave up 8 bases and V 2 bases, and 10 bases lay outside the gene matches. From germline, CDR1 is SGHRS and CDR2 YFSETQ. The CDR3 totals 15 residues. CDR3 amino acids: CASSLGQGVRHEQFF. The DNA for the CDR3 is TGCGCCAGCAGCTTAGGGCAGGGGGTTCGGCATGAGCAGTTCTTC.

The rearrangement joins TRBV5-6 to TRBJ1-2, with 8 bases lining up with TRBD1. V trimming: 0 bases; J trimming: 4 bases; junction bases outside the gene matches: 11. Per the germline V gene, CDR1 is SGHDT and CDR2 is YYEEEE. The CDR3 runs to 17 residues. DNA for the CDR3: TGTGCCAGCAGCTTGGTTGGCAGGGGGCGAACGAGCTATGGCTACACCTTC. This translates into CASSLVGRGRTSYGYTF.

The chain employs TRBV11-3 and TRBJ2-4, with D maybe TRBD2 (5 bases). The germline V gene encodes CDR1 SGHNT and CDR2 YENEEA. The CDR3 spans 17 residues. Trimming cost V 0 bases and J 0 bases, with 12 bases left between them. This chain's CDR3 is CASSLERAILAKNIQYF. CDR3 coding DNA: TGTGCCAGCAGCTTAGAGCGGGCGATACTAGCCAAAAACATTCAGTACTTC.

This chain links TRBV15 with TRBJ2-2; 10 positions agree with TRBD2. V was clipped by 3 bases and J by 6 bases; unmatched bases: 4. The CDR3 sequence is 15 residues long. The germline CDR1 and CDR2 sequences are LNHNV and YYDKDF (reference sequence). In DNA, the CDR3 is TGTGCCACCAGCAGTGGACTAGCGGCGCCCGGGGAGCTGTTTTTT. Translation: CATSSGLAAPGELFF.

In its sample, this clone was seen once. This chain connects TRBV7-2 to TRBJ2-2; D call uncertain. In germline, CDR1 is SGHTA, CDR2 FQGNSA. The CDR3 totals 18 residues. Between the trimmed V and J ends, which lost 5 bases and 4 bases, there was a span of 23 bases. As DNA, the CDR3 is TGTGCCAGCAGCAGGGTTGCACTGGTGACCCCTATCACCGGGGAGCTGTTTTTT. Protein: CASSRVALVTPITGELFF.

Of note for this clone: Mismatch with germline at one junction end may stem from a read error. J is TRBJ1-4 and V is TRBV18; D remains unclear. The germline CDR1 and CDR2 sequences are KGHSH and LQKENI. The CDR3 covers 16 residues. The CDR3, as DNA: TGTGCCAGCTCACCGCCCAGTTTGTCAACTAACGAAAAACTGTTTTTT. Its protein is CASSPPSLSTNEKLFF.

The chain combines TRBV11-1 with TRBJ2-1, with 9 bases aligning to TRBD1. CDR3 size: 16 residues. Germline-derived CDR1 and CDR2 are SGHAT and FQDESV (reference sequence). V lost 4 bases to trimming and J lost 4 bases; unmatched junction nucleotides: 8. CDR3 in DNA: TGTGCCAGCAGCTCTACCGGGACAGGGACTTACAATGAGCAGTTCTTC. Its protein is CASSSTGTGTYNEQFF. Variable domain in full (rest from reference TRBV11-1 and TRBJ2-1): EAEVAQSPRYKITEKSQAVAFWCDPISGHATLYWYRQILGQGPELLVQFQDESVVDDSQLPKDRFSAERLKGVDSTLKIQPAELGDSAMYLCASSSTGTGTYNEQFFGPGTRLTVL.

V is TRBV30 and J is TRBJ1-5, with unresolved D. Deletions cut 2 bases from V and 0 bases from J, with 8 bases between. In germline, CDR1 is GTSNPN, CDR2 SVGIG (reference sequence). This CDR3 spans 14 amino acids. The CDR3 sequence: CAWSQGASNQPQHF. CDR3 bases: TGTGCCTGGAGTCAAGGTGCTAGCAATCAGCCCCAGCATTTT.

V usage is TRBV27 and J usage is TRBJ1-6; D gene ambiguous. Trimming took 5 bases from V and 6 from J, leaving 17 bases between them. Germline V gene sequence: CDR1 MNHEY, CDR2 SMNVEV (reference sequence). CDR3 size: 16 residues. CDR3 DNA: TGTGCCAGCAGTCCGCTTTCAGGACGCGGTAATTCACCCCTCCACTTT. It translates to CASSPLSGRGNSPLHF.

The chain carries TRBV9 and TRBJ2-1; perhaps TRBD2 as D (5 bases). This CDR3 region has 13 residues. V was clipped by 7 bases and J by 7 bases, with 15 bases between them. Germline V gene sequence: CDR1 SGDLS, CDR2 YYNGEE. CDR3 region: CASASEGWNEQFF. CDR3 DNA sequence: TGTGCCAGCGCTTCAGAGGGTTGGAATGAGCAGTTCTTC. Full variable domain (outside the CDR3, taken from reference TRBV9 and TRBJ2-1): DSGVTQTPKHLITATGQRVTLRCSPRSGDLSVYWYQQSLDQGLQFLIQYYNGEERAKGNILERFSAQQFPDLHSELNLSSLELGDSALYFCASASEGWNEQFFGPGTRLTVL.

This chain links TRBV30 with TRBJ1-1; D is ambiguous. V lost 3 bases and J 8 bases, leaving 10 bases between the germline ends. The CDR3 is 11 amino acids. The germline V gene encodes CDR1 GTSNPN and CDR2 SVGIG (reference sequence). CDR3 nucleotide sequence: TGTGCCTGGAGCGGGCCCGTGGAAGCTTTCTTT. This sequence encodes CAWSGPVEAFF.

In its sample, this clone was seen once. The gene calls are TRBV6-5 and TRBJ2-7, with TRBD2 identical over 11 bases. There are 16 residues in the CDR3. Germline lookup yields CDR1 MNHEY and CDR2 SVGAGI. Unmatched junction bases numbered 3, after V lost 0 bases and J lost 2 bases. The CDR3 nucleotides read TGTGCCAGCAGTTACTCGACTAGCGGGACCCCCTACGAGCAGTACTTC. This gives the protein CASSYSTSGTPYEQYF.

This clone was found once. The gene calls are TRBV10-3 and TRBJ1-1; tentatively, D is TRBD1 (6 bases). The CDR3 has 19 amino acids. Germline CDR1 ENHRY, CDR2 SYGVKD. V was cut by 0 bases and J by 2 bases, with 22 bases left in between. In nucleotides, the CDR3 is TGTGCCATCAGTGAGTCGCTGGAGGTCACCCGGGACACCAACACTGAAGCTTTCTTT. This gives the protein CAISESLEVTRDTNTEAFF.

The chain carries TRBV7-2 and TRBJ2-7; D perhaps matches TRBD2 (5 bases). Trimming took 2 bases from V and 2 from J, leaving 13 bases between them. CDR1 and CDR2 from the germline V gene are SGHTA and FQGNSA. The CDR3 is 15 residues long. For the CDR3, the DNA is TGTGCCAGCAGCTTATTCCTAGGACTGGCCTACGAGCAGTACTTC. This sequence encodes CASSLFLGLAYEQYF.